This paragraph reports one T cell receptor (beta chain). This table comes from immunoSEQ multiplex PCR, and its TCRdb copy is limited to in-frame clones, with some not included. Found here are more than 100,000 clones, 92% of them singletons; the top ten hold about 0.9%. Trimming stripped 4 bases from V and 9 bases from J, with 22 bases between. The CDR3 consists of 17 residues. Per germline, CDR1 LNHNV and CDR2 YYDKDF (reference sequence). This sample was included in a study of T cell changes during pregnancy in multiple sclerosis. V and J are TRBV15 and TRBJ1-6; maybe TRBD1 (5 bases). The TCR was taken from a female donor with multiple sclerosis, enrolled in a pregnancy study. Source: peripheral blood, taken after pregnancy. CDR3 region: CATSNPAGRGVGSPLHF. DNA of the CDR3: TGTGCCACCAGCAACCCGGCTGGAAGGGGCGTAGGTTCACCCCTCCACTTT. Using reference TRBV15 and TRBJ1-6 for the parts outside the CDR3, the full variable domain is DAMVIQNPRYQVTQFGKPVTLSCSQTLNHNVMYWYQQKSSQAPKLLFHYYDKDFNNEADTPDNFQSRRPNTSFCFLDIRSPGLGDTAMYLCATSNPAGRGVGSPLHFGNGTRLTVT.